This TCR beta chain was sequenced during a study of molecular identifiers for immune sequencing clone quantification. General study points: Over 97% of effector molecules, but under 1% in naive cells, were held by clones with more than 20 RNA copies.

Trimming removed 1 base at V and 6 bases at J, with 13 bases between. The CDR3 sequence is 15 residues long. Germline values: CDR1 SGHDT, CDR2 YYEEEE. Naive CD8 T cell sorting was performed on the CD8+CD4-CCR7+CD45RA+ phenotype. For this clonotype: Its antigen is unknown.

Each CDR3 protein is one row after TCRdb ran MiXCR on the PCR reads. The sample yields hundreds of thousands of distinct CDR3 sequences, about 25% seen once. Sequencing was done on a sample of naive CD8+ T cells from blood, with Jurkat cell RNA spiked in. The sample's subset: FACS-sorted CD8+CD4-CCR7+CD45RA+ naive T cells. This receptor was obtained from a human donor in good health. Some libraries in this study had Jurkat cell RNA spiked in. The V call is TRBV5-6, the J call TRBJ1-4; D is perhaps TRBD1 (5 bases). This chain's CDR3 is CASSLWGGYYEKLFF. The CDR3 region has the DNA TGTGCCAGCAGCTTGTGGGGCGGGTATTATGAAAAACTGTTTTTT.